This TCR beta chain was sequenced for a study of cytomegalovirus exposure and HLA in healthy donors. Of note for this clone: The antigen remains unidentified.

Primers: 60 Vbeta forward and 13 Jbeta reverse. Clones were sequenced by immunoSEQ multiplex PCR, and TCRdb holds only the in-frame ones, with some missing. Found here are about 140,000 clones, about 80% of them singletons; the top ten hold just under 3%. From germline, CDR1 is KGHSH and CDR2 LQKENI. Trimming took 0 bases from V and 7 from J; bases not matched to a gene: 5. The CDR3 contains 16 residues. Nominal health characterized the donors when sampled, though unrecorded immune exposures were likely. Study results and caveats: Later analysis identified a missense DCLRE1C variant that was linked to TCR beta V- and J-gene trimming.

The sequence was obtained from a female donor in good health and CMV-seronegative. V and J are TRBV18 and TRBJ1-6; 8 bases are shared with TRBD1. The sample comprised PBMCs. The CDR3 spells CASSPPIGTGNSPLHF. The CDR3 nucleotides read TGTGCCAGCTCACCACCGATTGGGACAGGCAATTCACCCCTCCACTTT.